The present T cell receptor (beta chain) was sequenced within a study of blood T cell repertoires in COVID-19. This CDR3 comprises 16 residues. The germline gives CDR1 SGDLS, CDR2 YYNGEE. V was clipped by 4 bases and J by 0 bases, with 16 bases between them. Profiling relied on immunoSEQ multiplex PCR, and the TCRdb table lists in-frame clones only, not all of them. The sample has 95,000 to 150,000 clones, roughly four fifths seen once. The clonotype was recovered from a woman in her forties or fifties with acute or convalescent COVID-19. The chain links TRBV9 to TRBJ1-1, with D perhaps TRBD1 (6 bases). Source material: peripheral blood. This chain's CDR3 is CASSFSSTGLNTEAFF. The CDR3 DNA sequence: TGTGCCAGCAGCTTCTCCTCGACAGGACTGAACACTGAAGCTTTCTTT. Complete variable domain (other parts from reference TRBV9 and TRBJ1-1): DSGVTQTPKHLITATGQRVTLRCSPRSGDLSVYWYQQSLDQGLQFLIQYYNGEERAKGNILERFSAQQFPDLHSELNLSSLELGDSALYFCASSFSSTGLNTEAFFGQGTRLTVV.